This T cell receptor beta chain was captured in a study of blood T cells in healthy people across ages. PCR was performed a second time for roughly 7 to 12 cycles using a sample-barcoded 5' primer and a J-beta primer mix. TCRdb called the 5' RACE reads again in MiXCR, with one record for every CDR3 protein. The data show about 830,000 distinct CDR3 sequences, 55% to 70% seen once. Specimen: blood. The receptor was isolated from a man aged 25 to 40 in good health.

Here the CDR3 reads CASSSWLRSDSPLHF. The CDR3 DNA sequence: TGCGCCAGCAGCTCCTGGCTTCGAAGCGATTCACCCCTCCACTTT. The chain combines TRBV5-1 with TRBJ1-6; no clear D gene. The CDR3 totals 15 residues. Germline V gene lookup returns CDR1 SGHRS and CDR2 YFSETQ. The V end lost 3 bases, the J end lost 8 bases, and 15 bases lay between the germline ends.